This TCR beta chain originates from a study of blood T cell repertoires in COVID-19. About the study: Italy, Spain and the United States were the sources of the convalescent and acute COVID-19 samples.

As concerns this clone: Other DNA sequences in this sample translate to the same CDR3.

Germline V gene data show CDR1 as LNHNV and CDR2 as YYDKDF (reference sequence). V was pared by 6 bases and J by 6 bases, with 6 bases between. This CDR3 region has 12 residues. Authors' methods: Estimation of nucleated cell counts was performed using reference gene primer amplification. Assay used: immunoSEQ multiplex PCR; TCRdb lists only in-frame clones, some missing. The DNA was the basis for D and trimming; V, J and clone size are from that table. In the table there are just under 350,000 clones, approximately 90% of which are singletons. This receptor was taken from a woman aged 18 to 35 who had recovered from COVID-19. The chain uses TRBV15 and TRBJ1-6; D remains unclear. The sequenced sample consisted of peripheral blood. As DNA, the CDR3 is TGTGCCACCAGTCCCCGTAATTCACCCCTCCACTTT. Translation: CATSPRNSPLHF.